The 13 T cell receptor delta chains given below trace back to one sample, sequenced in a study of γδ T cells in repeated Plasmodium falciparum infection. TCRdb reprocessed the multiplex PCR reads using CATT. The data contain approximately 93,000 delta-chain clones, over 0.9% of them seen just once; the ten biggest clones take up around a tenth. Flow sorting of PBMC yielded separate Vgamma9/Vdelta2+ and Vdelta2-negative gammadelta T cell populations for bulk repertoire analysis. Input material: gamma-delta T cells from blood. These receptors were collected from a pool of human donors (malaria-infected and uninfected, not separated).

Of note for this clone: This likely traces to a read error, being one base from a far larger clone. This specimen includes other DNA sequences encoding the same CDR3. This chain joins TRDV1 and TRDJ2; weak D call: TRDD3 (6 bases). TCRdb supplies no J gene; here it was assigned by aligning the nucleotide sequence to germline. V lost 4 bases, J lost 2 bases, and 23 bases lay in between. This CDR3 is built from 19 residues. CDR1 TSWWSYY and CDR2 QGS come from the germline V gene. CDR3: CALGAPFPFWGGLTAQLFF. CDR3 DNA sequence: TGTGCTCTTGGGGCCCCATTCCCCTTTTGGGGGGGATTGACAGCACAACTCTTCTTT.

Points on this clone: TCRdb's listed protein matches a much larger clone and diverges from this DNA's translation at residue 15, likely through a read error; the protein shown comes from the DNA. The V gene is TRDV2; the J gene was not called; the table gives TRDD3 as D, unverified against the DNA. Looked up from germline, CDR1 is GEAIGNYY and CDR2 is EKD. The CDR3 is 16 amino acids. DNA for the CDR3: TGTGCCTGTGACACGGGGGATACGGTTTCTACCGATAAACTCACCTTT. Residues: CACDTGDTVSTDKLTF.

This clone was found a few times. A far larger clone lies a single base away; this is likely a read error. The identical CDR3 is also encoded by other nucleotide sequences in the sample. This chain joins TRDV2 and TRDJ1; the D is unclear. The J gene comes from matching the DNA to germline here; TCRdb lacks it. In germline, CDR1 is GEAIGNYY, CDR2 EKD. The CDR3 spans 16 residues. V lost 3 bases and J lost 2, with 18 bases in between. The chain's CDR3 is CACDSRNPRRTDKLIF. CDR3 nucleotides: TGTGCCTGTGACTCGCGTAACCCCAGGAGAACCGATAAACTCATCTTT.

Regarding this clone: TCRdb shows a much larger clone's protein in place of this DNA's translation, and the two differ at residue 14, likely through a read error; the protein shown is translated from the DNA. The V gene is listed as TRDV2; no J gene was called; TRDD3, the table's D call, lacks a check against the DNA. Germline loops: CDR1 GEAIGNYY, CDR2 EKD. The CDR3 is 15 residues long. The CDR3 DNA follows: TGTGCCTGTGACCCTACACTGGGCCACACCGATAAACTCACCTTT. Residues: CACDPTLGHTDKLTF.

This clone was counted a few times. The chain recombines TRDV1 with TRDJ1, with 10 nucleotides matching TRDD3. TCRdb supplies no J gene; here it was assigned by aligning the nucleotide sequence to germline. CDR1 is TSWWSYY, CDR2 QGS, per germline. The CDR3 is made up of 20 amino acids. V gave up 2 bases and J gave up 10 bases; unmatched junction bases: 25. In DNA form, the CDR3 reads TGTGCTCTTGGGGAAGGCCTTCCTGGGTGGGGGATACACGCTCAGCGTGGACTCATCTTT. Its protein product is CALGEGLPGWGIHAQRGLIF.

This clone was picked up a small number of times. The translation of this DNA and the TCRdb protein of a much larger clone differ at residue 18, probably owing to a read error; the protein shown here is translated from the DNA. The J gene went uncalled, whereas the V gene is TRDV2; the table's TRDD3 call for D was not verified on the DNA. The CDR3 length is 20 residues. CDR1 is GEAIGNYY, CDR2 EKD, per germline. The CDR3 DNA is TGTGCCTGTGACACTGCCTACTGGGGGACGGCCACCTCTTTGACAGCACAACCCTTCTTT. It is translated as CACDTAYWGTATSLTAQPFF.

As for this clone: A read error likely explains why the TCRdb protein, taken from a much larger clone, differs from this DNA's translation at residue 15; the protein shown is translated from the DNA. The chain couples TRDV2 to TRDJ1; the match to TRDD3 covers 9 bases. No J gene was available from TCRdb, and it was assigned here by a germline match of the DNA. In germline, CDR1 is GEAIGNYY, CDR2 EKD. This CDR3 region has 18 residues. CDR3 coding DNA: TGTGCCTGTGAGAAACTGGGGGAATCTGCAACCCACACCGATGAACTCATCTTT. Translation gives CACEKLGESATHTDELIF.

This clone appeared a few times. TCRdb lists the protein of a much larger clone for this DNA, which differs at residue 6, so this is likely a read error; the protein given here is translated from the DNA itself. The chain combines TRDV2 with TRDJ1; weak D call: TRDD3 (5 bases). The J gene was missing in TCRdb and was found by matching the end of the DNA to germline. V was pared by 0 bases and J by 4 bases, with 11 bases between. This CDR3 spans 14 amino acids. From germline, CDR1 is GEAIGNYY and CDR2 EKD. The CDR3 loop reads CACDTRGGGDKLIF. In DNA, the CDR3 is TGTGCCTGTGACACCAGGGGGGGCGGCGATAAACTCATCTTT.

This clone came up a few times. The protein held in TCRdb is that of a much larger clone and does not match this DNA's translation at residue 9, likely because of a read error; the protein shown is translated from the DNA. V is TRDV1 and J is TRDJ1, with 9 bases aligning to TRDD3. This CDR3 is 26 amino acids long. Germline assignment: CDR1 TSWWSYY and CDR2 QGS. V lost 2 bases to trimming and J lost 1 base; unmatched junction nucleotides: 35. Written as DNA, the CDR3 is TGTGCTCTTGGGGAAGCGGGGCCTTTCTACGGGAGGAGTACTGGGGGACCCCGTTGGGTCACCGATAAACTCATCTTT. It specifies CALGEAGPFYGRSTGGPRWVTDKLIF.

Worth noting for this clone: The amino acid sequence in TCRdb belongs to a much larger clone and departs from this DNA's translation at residue 15, likely a sequencing read error; the sequence shown is translated from the DNA. The V gene was identified as TRDV2, while no J gene was called; the DNA was not used to check the table's D call, TRDD3. This CDR3 has 16 amino acids. Germline loops: CDR1 GEAIGNYY, CDR2 EKD. The CDR3 spells CACDTRTGGYPDKLTF. For the CDR3, the DNA is TGTGCCTGTGACACTCGTACTGGGGGATACCCCGATAAACTCACCTTT.

As regards this clone: The protein given by TCRdb reflects a much larger clone and differs at residue 9 from this DNA's translation, likely from a read error; the protein shown is the DNA's translation. CDR3 in DNA: TGTGCTCTTGGGGGACGTATAAACTGCTCGTGTAGGGACACCGATAAACTCATCTTT. It specifies CALGGRINCSCRDTDKLIF. The chain joins TRDV1 to TRDJ1; D is undetermined. Between the trimmed V and J ends, which lost 4 bases and 0 bases, there was a span of 24 bases. The CDR3 sequence is 19 residues long. CDR1 is TSWWSYY, CDR2 QGS, per germline.

About this clone: TCRdb assigns this DNA the protein of a much larger clone, which departs from its translation at residue 14; this likely reflects a read error, and the protein shown comes from translating the DNA. With the J gene uncalled, the V gene is TRDV2; TRDD3 is the table's D call, not checked against the DNA. Per the germline V gene, CDR1 is GEAIGNYY and CDR2 is EKD. The CDR3 extends over 16 amino acids. CDR3 nucleotide sequence: TGTGCCTGTGACACCGTCGGATACCGGGACACCCGACAGGTGTTTTTC. This sequence encodes CACDTVGYRDTRQVFF.

Concerning this clone itself: The protein recorded in TCRdb matches a much larger clone and deviates from this DNA's translation at residue 8, suggesting a read error; the protein here is obtained by translating the DNA. The chain combines TRDV1 with TRDJ1; TRDD2 is a possible D gene (6 bases). TCRdb does not report a J gene; here it was assigned by matching the DNA to germline references. CDR1 is TSWWSYY, CDR2 QGS, per germline. CDR3 size: 29 residues. Trimming left V 4 bases short and J 3 bases short, with 57 bases between. The CDR3: CALGVPLELQSGTLLQGWVHTVRADKLIF. CDR3 in DNA: TGTGCTCTTGGGGTCCCCTTGGAGCTACAGAGCGGGACCCTCCTACAGGGCTGGGTGCATACGGTTCGGGCCGATAAACTCATCTTT.